This T cell receptor beta chain was obtained from a study of shared clonotypes between healthy human individuals. This clone was seen just once. Antigen unknown. Deep-level settings were used for running the assay. Several immunoSEQ 96-well plates shared each subset's DNA, each plate a replicate. The assay was immunoSEQ multiplex PCR, and TCRdb's table has in-frame clones only and misses some. This table holds about 1 million clones, 65% to 80% found once. Healthy adults negative for HIV, lacking recent acute infections or vaccinations, served as donors. Notes on the study in general: Sorted-subset samples were not fully sequenced, rarefaction indicated.

The CDR3 totals 15 residues. The germline V gene encodes CDR1 SGHTA and CDR2 FQGNSA. Trimming took 6 bases from V and 2 from J; bases not matched to a gene: 7. The receptor's source is a man in his late teens or twenties in good health. Sequencing used memory CD4+ T cells sorted from blood. Indicated subset: CD45RA-negative fraction. This chain joins TRBV7-2 and TRBJ2-7, with 10 bases aligning to TRBD1. The DNA for the CDR3 is TGTGCCAGCAGATCGTGGGGACAGGGGACCTACGAGCAGTACTTC. Encoded protein: CASRSWGQGTYEQYF.